This TCR beta chain was identified during a study of blood T cell repertoires in COVID-19. Study summary: Specimens from acute and convalescent COVID-19 originated in the United States, Italy and Spain. From T cells, B-cell-depleted T cells, or PBMCs came the material, which was cDNA or gDNA.

Original methodology: Amplification of reference gene primers was used by the study to estimate nucleated cell counts. Data came from immunoSEQ multiplex PCR; TCRdb stores just in-frame clones and leaves some out. The DNA gave D and trimming, while V, J and clone size come from that table. The table shows 60,000 to 90,000 clones, with less than 75% occurring only once. Trimming took 0 bases from V and 4 from J, leaving 13 bases between them. Germline V lookup: CDR1 SGHRS, CDR2 YFSETQ. The CDR3 covers 15 residues. The sample consisted of peripheral blood. The rearrangement links TRBV5-1 to TRBJ2-5; D possibly corresponds to TRBD1 (5 bases). The sequence derives from a man aged 55 to 70 with acute or convalescent COVID-19. The CDR3, as DNA: TGCGCCAGCAGCTTGGATGGGGCTAGGGGAGAGACCCAGTACTTC. Its translation: CASSLDGARGETQYF.